The 29 T cell receptor beta chains reported below all come from one sample, sequenced in a study of lymphopenia after photon versus proton radiotherapy. Sequencing was performed with immunoSEQ multiplex PCR; in TCRdb, only in-frame clones are kept and a portion is missing. The sample yields more than 70,000 clones, 65% to 85% seen once. Sample: peripheral blood, taken from a patient treated with proton-based radiotherapy. The receptors stem from a man aged 55 to 70 with pancreatic cancer.

The V gene is TRBV5-1, the J gene TRBJ2-7; 10 bases align to TRBD1. The CDR3 runs to 14 residues. CDR1 SGHRS and CDR2 YFSETQ come from the germline V gene. Trimming at V came to 3 bases and at J to 6 bases, leaving 6 bases not matched to a gene. CDR3 in DNA: TGCGCCAGCAGCTGGGGACAGGGGTGGAGCGAGCAGTACTTC. Amino acid sequence: CASSWGQGWSEQYF.

V is TRBV7-6 and J is TRBJ2-7, with 10 bases identical to TRBD2. Trimming at V came to 1 base and at J to 2 bases, leaving 2 bases not matched to a gene. The CDR3 totals 15 residues. Germline-derived CDR1 and CDR2 are SGHVS and FNYEAQ. CDR3 coding DNA: TGTGCCAGCAGCTTAGGGACTAGCGGACCCTACGAGCAGTACTTC. Translating it yields CASSLGTSGPYEQYF.

The rearrangement links TRBV6-5 to TRBJ2-7; TRBD2 is a possible D gene (6 bases). Trimming shortened V by 2 bases and J by 0 bases, and 14 bases separated the two germline ends. The CDR3 runs to 16 residues. CDR1 MNHEY and CDR2 SVGAGI come from the germline V gene. The CDR3 DNA reads as TGTGCCAGCAGTTACAGTGCGGGAATGAGCTCCTACGAGCAGTACTTC. It encodes CASSYSAGMSSYEQYF.

This clone came up once. The rearrangement links TRBV6-1 to TRBJ1-4; a possible D gene is TRBD1 (6 bases). V shed 6 bases and J shed 6 bases, with 8 bases lying between them. The CDR3 covers 12 residues. Per germline, CDR1 MNHNS and CDR2 SASEGT. In nucleotides, the CDR3 is TGTGCCAGCAGACAGGGATATGAAAAACTGTTTTTT. Its translation is CASRQGYEKLFF.

The chain couples TRBV4-3 to TRBJ2-1, with D perhaps being TRBD1 or TRBD2 (6 bases each). There are 17 residues in the CDR3. Germline V gene sequence: CDR1 LGHNA, CDR2 YSLEER. Trimming pared 0 bases from V and 3 bases from J, leaving 15 bases between. This CDR3 reads CASSQDLDRRGYNEQFF. The CDR3 region has the DNA TGCGCCAGCAGCCAAGACCTCGACAGGCGGGGCTACAATGAGCAGTTCTTC.

The chain is built from TRBV4-2 and TRBJ2-7; 10 nucleotides line up with TRBD1. Germline trimming cut 0 bases from V and 2 bases from J; bases unmatched to any gene: 7. The CDR3 covers 17 residues. CDR1 and CDR2 (germline): LGHNA, YNFKEQ. This chain's CDR3 is CASSQENWDRGAYEQYF. The CDR3 DNA sequence: TGTGCCAGCAGCCAAGAGAACTGGGACAGGGGAGCCTACGAGCAGTACTTC.

The rearrangement uses TRBV7-9 and TRBJ2-1, with D tentatively TRBD1 (5 bases). Germline-derived CDR1 and CDR2 are SEHNR and FQNEAQ (reference sequence). V lost 5 bases to trimming and J lost 2 bases, with 13 bases between them. The CDR3 runs 15 residues. CDR3 residues: CASSPRGGAYNEQFF. DNA of the CDR3: TGTGCCAGCAGCCCTAGGGGTGGCGCCTACAATGAGCAGTTCTTC.

The rearrangement links TRBV5-1 to TRBJ2-7; D gene unclear. The CDR3 sequence is 14 residues long. Germline V CDR1 and CDR2: SGHRS, YFSETQ. The V end was cut by 1 base, the J end by 6 bases, with 14 bases between. The CDR3 is CASSLLEETVEQYF. CDR3 nucleotide sequence: TGCGCCAGCAGCTTGCTTGAGGAAACGGTCGAGCAGTACTTC. The full variable domain, in which reference TRBV5-1 and TRBJ2-7 provide the parts outside the CDR3, is KAGVTQTPRYLIKTRGQQVTLSCSPISGHRSVSWYQQTPGQGLQFLFEYFSETQRNKGNFPGRFSGRQFSNSRSEMNVSTLELGDSALYLCASSLLEETVEQYFGPGTRLTVT.

The chain recombines TRBV4-1 with TRBJ2-7; 11 bases fit TRBD2. This CDR3 is built from 14 residues. Germline-derived CDR1 and CDR2 are MGHRA and YSYEKL. Trimming at V came to 3 bases and at J to 3 bases, leaving 1 base not matched to a gene. The DNA of the CDR3 is TGCGCCAGCAGCCACACTAGCGGGAGCTACGAGCAGTACTTC. Its protein product is CASSHTSGSYEQYF.

The chain recombines TRBV20-1 with TRBJ2-4; D not certain. CDR1 and CDR2 from the germline V gene are DFQATT and SNEGSKA (reference sequence). The CDR3 loop spans 11 amino acids. Between the trimmed V and J ends, which lost 0 bases and 7 bases, there was a span of 4 bases. The CDR3 coding sequence is TGCAGTGCTAGAGAGACGAACATTCAGTACTTC. It specifies CSARETNIQYF.

V usage is TRBV30 and J usage is TRBJ1-2; D is uncertain. The CDR3 totals 12 residues. The ends were cut back, 1 base at V and 8 bases at J, with 11 bases in the middle. Per germline, CDR1 GTSNPN and CDR2 SVGIG (reference sequence). CDR3 amino acids: CAWSAGIGGYTF. The CDR3 DNA follows: TGTGCCTGGAGTGCCGGGATTGGGGGCTACACCTTC.

The rearrangement links TRBV28 to TRBJ2-7, with TRBD2 identical over 11 bases. Germline V gives CDR1 MDHEN, CDR2 SYDVKM. The CDR3 is 15 residues long. V gave up 2 bases and J gave up 5 bases; unmatched junction bases: 5. The CDR3 bases are TGTGCCAGCAGTTTAGCCACTAGCGGGAGAGACGAGCAGTACTTC. Its translation: CASSLATSGRDEQYF.

This chain links TRBV20-1 with TRBJ2-7; D is perhaps TRBD2 (5 bases). This CDR3 region has 11 residues. V was trimmed by 3 bases and J by 6 bases, leaving 9 bases between them. In germline, CDR1 is DFQATT, CDR2 SNEGSKA (reference sequence). The CDR3 bases are TGCAGTGCTAGTAGCGCCCTCGAGCAGTACTTC. Its protein is CSASSALEQYF.

The chain carries TRBV4-2 and TRBJ2-3, with TRBD1 matching over 9 bases. This CDR3 is 16 amino acids long. V was pared by 5 bases and J by 5 bases, with 11 bases of the junction left unmatched. Germline V gene lookup returns CDR1 LGHNA and CDR2 YNFKEQ. The CDR3 region is CASSLQGAQGVDTQYF. The CDR3 region has the DNA TGTGCCAGCAGCTTACAGGGGGCGCAGGGGGTAGATACGCAGTATTTT.

The chain is built from TRBV6-6 and TRBJ2-7; D gene uncertain. The length of the CDR3 is 16 residues. CDR1 is MNHNY and CDR2 is SVGAGI in the germline V gene (reference sequence). V was shortened by 0 bases and J by 2 bases, with 14 bases between the two germline ends. The CDR3 loop reads CASSYSLRPPTYEQYF. Written as DNA, the CDR3 is TGTGCCAGCAGTTACTCTCTTCGCCCACCTACCTACGAGCAGTACTTC.

V gene TRBV11-2 combines with J gene TRBJ2-2; D unclear. In germline, CDR1 is SGHAT, CDR2 FQNNGV. The CDR3 loop spans 15 amino acids. V was trimmed by 2 bases and J by 4 bases, leaving 11 bases between them. CDR3 sequence: CASSLQTLTTGELFF. Written as DNA, the CDR3 is TGTGCCAGCAGCTTACAAACGCTAACCACCGGGGAGCTGTTTTTT.

The chain links TRBV4-1 to TRBJ2-2; D is unresolved. CDR3 length equals 15 residues. Trimming left V 1 base short and J 3 bases short, with 9 bases between. The germline gives CDR1 MGHRA, CDR2 YSYEKL. The CDR3: CASSQVVIDTGELFF. In nucleotides, the CDR3 is TGCGCCAGCAGCCAAGTTGTCATAGACACCGGGGAGCTGTTTTTT.

The chain employs TRBV5-5 and TRBJ2-6, with TRBD1 matching 9 bases. Germline CDR1 SGHKS, CDR2 YYEKEE (reference sequence). V trimming: 4 bases; J trimming: 0 bases; junction bases outside the gene matches: 8. The CDR3 runs 18 residues. The CDR3 loop reads CASSGPGQGPSGANVLTF. The CDR3 nucleotides are TGTGCCAGCAGCGGCCCGGGACAGGGACCCTCTGGGGCCAACGTCCTGACTTTC. Combining the CDR3 with reference TRBV5-5 and TRBJ2-6 gives the whole variable domain DAGVTQSPTHLIKTRGQQVTLRCSPISGHKSVSWYQQVLGQGPQFIFQYYEKEERGRGNFPDRFSARQFPNYSSELNVNALLLGDSALYLCASSGPGQGPSGANVLTFGAGSRLTVL.

The chain carries TRBV27 and TRBJ2-1; D uncertain. The length of the CDR3 is 13 residues. Germline V gene sequence: CDR1 MNHEY, CDR2 SMNVEV (reference sequence). Trimming took off 3 bases at V and 5 bases at J, with 8 bases between the two ends. The CDR3 loop reads CASSFRRDNEQFF. The CDR3 region has the DNA TGTGCCAGCAGTTTCCGGCGCGACAATGAGCAGTTCTTC.

This chain's CDR3 is CASSWSSLGRGQLGEQFF. Here the CDR3 DNA reads TGTGCCAGCAGCTGGTCGAGTTTGGGCAGGGGGCAGCTTGGTGAGCAGTTCTTC. The chain recombines TRBV7-9 with TRBJ2-1; TRBD1 matches at 8 bases. Germline assignment: CDR1 SEHNR and CDR2 FQNEAQ (reference sequence). With 4 bases clipped from V and 9 bases from J, the junction kept 20 bases outside the gene matches. The CDR3 sequence is 18 residues long.

This chain joins TRBV7-9 and TRBJ2-3; 12 bases agree with TRBD2. Losses at the gene ends were 4 bases for V and 3 bases for J; bases not matched to a gene: 5. Germline V gene lookup returns CDR1 SEHNR and CDR2 FQNEAQ (reference sequence). This CDR3 spans 16 amino acids. The CDR3 DNA reads TGTGCCAGCAGCTCCGGACTAGCGGGAACGACAGATACGCAGTATTTT. Amino acid sequence: CASSSGLAGTTDTQYF.

This clone was counted a single time. The rearrangement joins TRBV5-4 to TRBJ2-1; TRBD1 agrees at 7 bases. After removal of 4 bases from V and 7 bases from J, the junction contained 14 bases not matched to a gene. Looked up from germline, CDR1 is SGHNT and CDR2 is YYREEE (reference sequence). The CDR3 is 16 amino acids. CDR3 protein: CASSSWGQLGANEQFF. CDR3 bases: TGTGCCAGCAGCAGCTGGGGACAGCTCGGTGCAAATGAGCAGTTCTTC.

The CDR3 here is CSVGQLYGYTF. In DNA, the CDR3 is TGCAGCGTAGGACAGTTATATGGCTACACCTTC. The chain is built from TRBV29-1 and TRBJ1-2; possibly TRBD1 for D (6 bases). The V gene's germline CDR1 is SQVTM and CDR2 ANQGSEA. CDR3 size: 11 residues. Trimming shortened V by 6 bases and J by 5 bases, and 10 bases separated the two germline ends.

This chain links TRBV10-2 with TRBJ2-1, with 11 bases identical to TRBD2. CDR3 length: 16 amino acids. Looked up from germline, CDR1 is WSHSY and CDR2 is SAAADI. Trimming took 6 bases from V and 3 from J; bases not matched to a gene: 7. The CDR3 sequence: CASRLTSGIDYNEQFF. For the CDR3, the DNA is TGCGCCAGCAGATTGACTAGCGGGATTGACTACAATGAGCAGTTCTTC.

The V and J genes are TRBV5-1 and TRBJ2-7, with 8 bases aligning to TRBD1. The junction had 12 bases not matched to a gene; V was cut back by 4 bases and J by 6 bases. The CDR3 is 15 amino acids. Per the germline V gene, CDR1 is SGHRS and CDR2 is YFSETQ. CDR3 region: CASSLVVTGGGEQYF. CDR3 coding DNA: TGCGCCAGCAGCCTGGTTGTAACAGGGGGAGGCGAGCAGTACTTC.

On this clone: The sample carries other DNA sequences with the same CDR3. The chain carries TRBV5-1 and TRBJ2-5; D is ambiguous. CDR1 is SGHRS, CDR2 YFSETQ, per germline. Trimming removed 3 bases from V and 0 bases from J, with 0 bases in between. The CDR3 sequence is 11 residues long. CDR3 nucleotides: TGCGCCAGCAGCTACCAAGAGACCCAGTACTTC. This codes for CASSYQETQYF.

The CDR3: CASSYSNTGDQPQHF. The CDR3 bases are TGTGCCAGCAGTTACTCGAATACAGGGGATCAGCCCCAGCATTTT. The gene calls are TRBV6-5 and TRBJ1-5, with 7 positions matching TRBD1. V lost 0 bases, J lost 5 bases, and 4 bases stayed unmatched. Germline V lookup: CDR1 MNHEY, CDR2 SVGAGI. This CDR3 contains 15 residues.

V and J are TRBV11-3 and TRBJ2-1; tentative D call: TRBD2 (6 bases). CDR3 length: 17 amino acids. V lost 1 base and J 8 bases, leaving 21 bases between the germline ends. CDR1 and CDR2 from the germline V gene are SGHNT and YENEEA. The CDR3 here is CASSLGGFGRRDDEQFF. Here the CDR3 DNA reads TGTGCCAGCAGCTTAGGGGGTTTCGGTCGGAGGGACGATGAGCAGTTCTTC.

The chain couples TRBV11-3 to TRBJ2-5; 10 nucleotides match TRBD2. CDR1 and CDR2 (germline): SGHNT, YENEEA. V shed 5 bases and J 3 bases; nucleotides not matched to a gene: 3. The CDR3 contains 14 residues. Here the CDR3 DNA reads TGTGCCAGCAGCCAAGCGGGGGGGGAAGAGACCCAGTACTTC. Translating it yields CASSQAGGEETQYF.